A single sample gave rise to the 4 T cell receptor beta chains below, sequenced in a study of long-term antiretroviral therapy in people with HIV. The assay used was immunoSEQ (version v3.0), run at survey level. Sequencing used immunoSEQ multiplex PCR; TCRdb keeps in-frame clones, though not all of them. The sample has roughly 40,000 clones, roughly nine tenths seen once. This specimen was unsorted PBMCs, taken 1.2 years after starting antiretroviral therapy. All receptors come from a woman aged 50 to 60 with HIV.

This clone was seen more than once but under ten times. The chain has TRBV5-5 and TRBJ2-5; D is unclear. Trimming stripped 3 bases from V and 2 bases from J, with 11 bases between. CDR1 SGHKS and CDR2 YYEKEE come from the germline V gene (reference sequence). CDR3 size: 14 residues. This chain's CDR3 is CASSSPDSQETQYF. Here the CDR3 DNA reads TGTGCCAGCAGCTCTCCAGATTCTCAAGAGACCCAGTACTTC.

The CDR3 loop reads CASNQQGAGNTIYF. CDR3 coding DNA: TGTGCCAGTAACCAGCAGGGGGCTGGAAACACCATATATTTT. The chain is built from TRBV19 and TRBJ1-3; 7 bases line up with TRBD1. The V segment lost 7 bases and the J segment 2 bases; nucleotides outside the gene matches: 5. The CDR3 runs 14 residues. CDR1 and CDR2 from the germline V gene are LNHDA and SQIVND (reference sequence).

In its sample, this clone was seen once. J is TRBJ1-5 and V is TRBV27; D uncertain. V lost 3 bases and J 7 bases, leaving 16 bases between the germline ends. This CDR3 contains 15 residues. Germline V gene lookup returns CDR1 MNHEY and CDR2 SMNVEV (reference sequence). As DNA, the CDR3 is TGTGCCAGCAGTTTGGGTCCGTCGCCCTTCCAGCCCCAGCATTTT. The encoded protein is CASSLGPSPFQPQHF.

The rearrangement uses TRBV7-9 and TRBJ1-1, with D hard to call. This CDR3 contains 12 residues. V was cut by 4 bases and J by 3 bases, with 6 bases left in between. The V gene's germline CDR1 is SEHNR and CDR2 FQNEAQ (reference sequence). CDR3 DNA sequence: TGTGCCAGCAGCTCGTACTACACTGAAGCTTTCTTT. Protein sequence: CASSSYYTEAFF.